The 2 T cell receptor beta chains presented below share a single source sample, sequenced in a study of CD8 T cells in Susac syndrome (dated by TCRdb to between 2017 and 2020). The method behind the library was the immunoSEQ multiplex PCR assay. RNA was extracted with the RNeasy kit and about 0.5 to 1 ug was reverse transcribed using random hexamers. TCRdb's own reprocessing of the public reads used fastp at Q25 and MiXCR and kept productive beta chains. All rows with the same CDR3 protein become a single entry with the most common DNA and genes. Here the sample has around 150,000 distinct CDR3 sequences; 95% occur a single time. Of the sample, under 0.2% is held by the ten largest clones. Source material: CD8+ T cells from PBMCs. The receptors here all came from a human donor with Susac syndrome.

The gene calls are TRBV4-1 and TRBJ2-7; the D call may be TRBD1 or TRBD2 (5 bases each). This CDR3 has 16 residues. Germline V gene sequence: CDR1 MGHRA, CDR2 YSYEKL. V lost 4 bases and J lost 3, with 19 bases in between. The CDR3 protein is CASSPFWGGADYEQYF. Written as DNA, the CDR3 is TGCGCCAGCAGCCCCTTTTGGGGCGGAGCGGACTACGAGCAGTACTTC.

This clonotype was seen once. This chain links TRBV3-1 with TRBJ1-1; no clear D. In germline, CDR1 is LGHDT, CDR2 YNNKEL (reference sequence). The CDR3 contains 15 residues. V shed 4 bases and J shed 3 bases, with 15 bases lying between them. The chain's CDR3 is CASSLFRVQDTEAFF. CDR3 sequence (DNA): TGTGCCAGCAGCCTATTCCGAGTTCAGGACACTGAAGCTTTCTTT.